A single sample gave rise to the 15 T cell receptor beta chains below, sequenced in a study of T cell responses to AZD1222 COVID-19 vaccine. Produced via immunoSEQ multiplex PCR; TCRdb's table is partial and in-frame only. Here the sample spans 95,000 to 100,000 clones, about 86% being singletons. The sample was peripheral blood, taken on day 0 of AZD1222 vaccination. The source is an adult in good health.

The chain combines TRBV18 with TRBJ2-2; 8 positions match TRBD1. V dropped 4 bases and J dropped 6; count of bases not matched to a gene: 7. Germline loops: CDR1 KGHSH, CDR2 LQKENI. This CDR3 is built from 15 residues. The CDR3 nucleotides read TGTGCCAGCTCACGGGAGGACAGGGAGGCCGGGGAGCTGTTTTTT. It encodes CASSREDREAGELFF.

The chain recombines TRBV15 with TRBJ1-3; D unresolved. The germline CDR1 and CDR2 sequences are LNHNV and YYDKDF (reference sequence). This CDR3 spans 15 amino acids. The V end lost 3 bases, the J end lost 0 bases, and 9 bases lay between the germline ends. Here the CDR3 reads CATSSRLGSGNTIYF. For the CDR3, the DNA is TGTGCCACCAGCAGTAGGTTAGGCTCTGGAAACACCATATATTTT.

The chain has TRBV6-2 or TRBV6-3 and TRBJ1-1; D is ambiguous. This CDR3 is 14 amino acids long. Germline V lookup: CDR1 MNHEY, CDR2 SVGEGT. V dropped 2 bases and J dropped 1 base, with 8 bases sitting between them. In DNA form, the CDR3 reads TGTGCCAGCAGTTACGGGGTCCCGAACACTGAAGCTTTCTTT. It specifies CASSYGVPNTEAFF.

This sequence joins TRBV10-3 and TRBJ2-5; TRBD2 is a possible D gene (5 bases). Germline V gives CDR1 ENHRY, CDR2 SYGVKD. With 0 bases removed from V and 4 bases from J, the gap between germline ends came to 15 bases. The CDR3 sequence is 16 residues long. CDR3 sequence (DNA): TGTGCCATCAGTGAGTCGGGTCTAGCCGGTGGAGAGACCCAGTACTTC. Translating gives CAISESGLAGGETQYF.

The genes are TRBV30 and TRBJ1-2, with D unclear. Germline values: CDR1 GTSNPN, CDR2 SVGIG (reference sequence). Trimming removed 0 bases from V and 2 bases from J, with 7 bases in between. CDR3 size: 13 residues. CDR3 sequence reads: CAWSVRVNYGYTF. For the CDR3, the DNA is TGTGCCTGGAGTGTACGAGTCAACTATGGCTACACCTTC.

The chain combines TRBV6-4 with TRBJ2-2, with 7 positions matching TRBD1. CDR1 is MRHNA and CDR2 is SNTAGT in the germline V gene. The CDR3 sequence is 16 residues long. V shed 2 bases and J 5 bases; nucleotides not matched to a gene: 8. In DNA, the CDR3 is TGTGCCAGCAGTGACACCGACAGGGTTCATACCGGGGAGCTGTTTTTT. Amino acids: CASSDTDRVHTGELFF.

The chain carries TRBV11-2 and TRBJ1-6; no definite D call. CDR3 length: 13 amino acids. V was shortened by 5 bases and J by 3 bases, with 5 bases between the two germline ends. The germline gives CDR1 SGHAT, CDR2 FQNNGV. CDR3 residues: CASSPYYNSPLHF. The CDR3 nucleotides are TGTGCCAGCAGCCCGTACTATAATTCACCCCTCCACTTT.

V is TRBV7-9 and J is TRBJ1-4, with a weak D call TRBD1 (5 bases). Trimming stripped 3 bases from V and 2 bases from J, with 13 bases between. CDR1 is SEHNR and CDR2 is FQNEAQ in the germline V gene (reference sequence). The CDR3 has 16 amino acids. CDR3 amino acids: CASSLAGTQTNEKLFF. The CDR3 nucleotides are TGTGCCAGCAGCTTGGCCGGGACCCAGACTAATGAAAAACTGTTTTTT.

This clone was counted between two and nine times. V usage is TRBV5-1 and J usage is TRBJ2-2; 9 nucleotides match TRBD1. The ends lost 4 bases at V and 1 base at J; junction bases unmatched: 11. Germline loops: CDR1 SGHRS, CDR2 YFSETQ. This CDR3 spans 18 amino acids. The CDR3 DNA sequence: TGCGCCAGCAGCCAACCCCCGGGACAGGGACTGAACACCGGGGAGCTGTTTTTT. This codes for CASSQPPGQGLNTGELFF.

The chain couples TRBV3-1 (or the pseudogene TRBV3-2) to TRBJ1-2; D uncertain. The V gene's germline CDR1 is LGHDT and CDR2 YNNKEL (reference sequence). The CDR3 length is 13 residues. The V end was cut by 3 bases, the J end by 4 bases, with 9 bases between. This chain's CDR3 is CASSQGIAYGYTF. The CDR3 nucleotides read TGTGCCAGCAGCCAGGGAATCGCCTATGGCTACACCTTC.

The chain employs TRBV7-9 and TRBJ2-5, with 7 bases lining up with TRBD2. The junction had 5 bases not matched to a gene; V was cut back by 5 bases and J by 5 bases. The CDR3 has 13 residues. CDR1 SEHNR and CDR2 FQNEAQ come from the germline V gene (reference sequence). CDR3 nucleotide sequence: TGTGCCAGCAGCCCTGAGGGAGGGGAGACCCAGTACTTC. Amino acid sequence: CASSPEGGETQYF.

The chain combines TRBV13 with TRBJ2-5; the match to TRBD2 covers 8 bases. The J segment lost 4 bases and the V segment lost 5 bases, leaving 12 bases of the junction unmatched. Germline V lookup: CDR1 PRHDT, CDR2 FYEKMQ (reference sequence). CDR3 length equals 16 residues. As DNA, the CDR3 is TGTGCCAGCAGCCCCACGGGACTAGGGGATCGAGAGACCCAGTACTTC. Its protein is CASSPTGLGDRETQYF.

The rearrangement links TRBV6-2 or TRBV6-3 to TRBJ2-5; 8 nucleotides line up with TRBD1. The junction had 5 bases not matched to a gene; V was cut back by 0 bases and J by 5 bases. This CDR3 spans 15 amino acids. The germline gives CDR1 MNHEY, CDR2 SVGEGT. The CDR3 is CASSYSAGGAETQYF. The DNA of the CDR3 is TGTGCCAGCAGTTACTCGGCAGGGGGCGCCGAGACCCAGTACTTC.

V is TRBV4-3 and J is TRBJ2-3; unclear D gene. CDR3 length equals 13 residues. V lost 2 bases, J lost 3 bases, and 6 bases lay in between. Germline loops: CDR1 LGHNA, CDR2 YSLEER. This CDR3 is CASSQSRTDTQYF. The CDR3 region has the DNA TGCGCCAGCAGCCAAAGTAGGACAGATACGCAGTATTTT.

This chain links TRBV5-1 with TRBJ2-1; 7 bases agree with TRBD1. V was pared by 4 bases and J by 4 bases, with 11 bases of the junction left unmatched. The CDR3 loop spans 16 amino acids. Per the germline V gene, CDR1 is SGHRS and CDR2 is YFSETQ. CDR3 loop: CASSPLSDRQYNEQFF. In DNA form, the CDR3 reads TGCGCCAGCAGCCCCCTATCGGACAGGCAGTACAATGAGCAGTTCTTC.